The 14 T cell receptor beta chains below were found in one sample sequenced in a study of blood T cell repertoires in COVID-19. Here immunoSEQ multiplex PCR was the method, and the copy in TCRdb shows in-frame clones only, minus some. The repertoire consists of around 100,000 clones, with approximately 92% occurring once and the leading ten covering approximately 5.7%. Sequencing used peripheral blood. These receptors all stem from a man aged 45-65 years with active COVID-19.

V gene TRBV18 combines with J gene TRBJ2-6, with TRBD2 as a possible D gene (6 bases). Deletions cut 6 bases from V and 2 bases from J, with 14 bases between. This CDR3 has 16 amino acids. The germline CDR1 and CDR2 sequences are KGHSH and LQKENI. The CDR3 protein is CASSWGPGAGANVLTF. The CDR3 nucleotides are TGTGCCAGCTCGTGGGGCCCGGGGGCTGGGGCCAACGTCCTGACTTTC.

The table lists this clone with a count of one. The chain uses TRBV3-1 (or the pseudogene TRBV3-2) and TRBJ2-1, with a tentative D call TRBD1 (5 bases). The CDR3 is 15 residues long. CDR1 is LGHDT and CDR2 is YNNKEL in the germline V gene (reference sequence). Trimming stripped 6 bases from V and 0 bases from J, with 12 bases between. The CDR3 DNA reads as TGTGCCAGCAGTCGGAGCGACAGCTCCTACAATGAGCAGTTCTTC. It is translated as CASSRSDSSYNEQFF.

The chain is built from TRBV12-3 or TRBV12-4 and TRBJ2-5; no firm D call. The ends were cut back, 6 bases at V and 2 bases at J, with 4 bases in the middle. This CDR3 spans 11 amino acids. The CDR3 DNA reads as TGTGCCAGCAGCCTACAAGAGACCCAGTACTTC. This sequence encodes CASSLQETQYF.

The CDR3 sequence is CASSLGASYNSPLHF. DNA of the CDR3: TGTGCCAGCAGCTTGGGGGCCTCCTATAATTCACCCCTCCACTTT. The V and J genes are TRBV5-5 and TRBJ1-6; unclear D gene. V lost 0 bases and J lost 0, with 4 bases in between. This CDR3 is built from 15 residues. The V gene's germline CDR1 is SGHKS and CDR2 YYEKEE (reference sequence).

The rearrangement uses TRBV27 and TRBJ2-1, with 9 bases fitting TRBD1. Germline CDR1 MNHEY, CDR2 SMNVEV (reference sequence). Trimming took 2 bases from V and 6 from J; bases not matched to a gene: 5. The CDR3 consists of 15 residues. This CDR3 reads CASSLLMTGGNEQFF. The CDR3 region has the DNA TGTGCCAGCAGTTTACTTATGACAGGGGGCAATGAGCAGTTCTTC.

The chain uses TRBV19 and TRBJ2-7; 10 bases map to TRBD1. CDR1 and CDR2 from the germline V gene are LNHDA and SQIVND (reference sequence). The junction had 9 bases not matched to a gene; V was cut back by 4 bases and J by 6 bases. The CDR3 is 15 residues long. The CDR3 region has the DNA TGTGCCAGTAGTAAACCTGGACAGGGGGTTTTCGAGCAGTACTTC. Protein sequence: CASSKPGQGVFEQYF.

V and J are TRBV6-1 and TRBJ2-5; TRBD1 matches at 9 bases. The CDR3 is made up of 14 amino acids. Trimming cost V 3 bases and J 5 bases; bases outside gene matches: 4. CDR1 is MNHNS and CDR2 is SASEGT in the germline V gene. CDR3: CASSDGGQGETQYF. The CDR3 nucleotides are TGTGCCAGCAGTGACGGGGGACAGGGTGAGACCCAGTACTTC.

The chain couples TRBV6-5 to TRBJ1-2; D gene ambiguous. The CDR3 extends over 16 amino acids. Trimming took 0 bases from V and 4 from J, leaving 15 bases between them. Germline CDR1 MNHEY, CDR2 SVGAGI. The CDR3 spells CASSYSAVGSPYGYTF. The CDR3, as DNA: TGTGCCAGCAGTTACTCGGCCGTCGGGTCCCCCTATGGCTACACCTTC.

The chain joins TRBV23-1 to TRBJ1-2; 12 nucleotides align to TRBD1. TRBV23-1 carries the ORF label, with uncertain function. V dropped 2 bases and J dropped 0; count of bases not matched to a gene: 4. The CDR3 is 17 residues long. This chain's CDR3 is CASSQRDRGLPNYGYTF. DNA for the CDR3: TGCGCCAGCAGTCAAAGGGACAGGGGGCTCCCTAACTATGGCTACACCTTC.

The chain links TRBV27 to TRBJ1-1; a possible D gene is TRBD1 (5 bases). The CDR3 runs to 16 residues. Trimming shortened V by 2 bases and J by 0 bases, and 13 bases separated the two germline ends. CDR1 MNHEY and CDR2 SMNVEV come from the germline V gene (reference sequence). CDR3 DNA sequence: TGTGCCAGCAGTTTAATGCAGGGAACTATGAACACTGAAGCTTTCTTT. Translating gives CASSLMQGTMNTEAFF.

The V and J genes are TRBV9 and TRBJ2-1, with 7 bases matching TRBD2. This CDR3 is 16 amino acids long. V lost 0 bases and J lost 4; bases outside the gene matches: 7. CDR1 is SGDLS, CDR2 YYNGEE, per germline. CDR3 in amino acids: CASSVDVLAPYNEQFF. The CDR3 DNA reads TGTGCCAGCAGCGTAGACGTACTAGCGCCTTACAATGAGCAGTTCTTC.

The CDR3 region has the DNA TGTGCCAGTAGGGACAGAGCGTACCAAGAGACCCAGTACTTC. This codes for CASRDRAYQETQYF. This chain joins TRBV28 and TRBJ2-5, with 7 bases that match TRBD1. The ends lost 9 bases at V and 0 bases at J; junction bases unmatched: 7. CDR1 and CDR2 from the germline V gene are MDHEN and SYDVKM. The CDR3 has 14 amino acids.

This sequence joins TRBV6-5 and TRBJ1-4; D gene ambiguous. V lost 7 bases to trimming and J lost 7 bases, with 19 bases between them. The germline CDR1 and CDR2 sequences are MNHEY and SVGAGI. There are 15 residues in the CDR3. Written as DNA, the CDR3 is TGTGCCAGCAACATCGTGGGGAGTCGAGGTGAAAAACTGTTTTTT. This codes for CASNIVGSRGEKLFF.

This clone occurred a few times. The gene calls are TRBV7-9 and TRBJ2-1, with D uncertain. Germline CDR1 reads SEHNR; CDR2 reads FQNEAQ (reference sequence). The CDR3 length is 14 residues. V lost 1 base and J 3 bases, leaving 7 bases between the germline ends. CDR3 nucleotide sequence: TGTGCCAGCAGCTTAGAGAACAACTACAATGAGCAGTTCTTC. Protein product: CASSLENNYNEQFF.